A selection of T cell receptor beta chains follows, all from one sample in a study of cytomegalovirus exposure and HLA in healthy donors. Using immunoSEQ multiplex PCR, the repertoire was profiled, and TCRdb retains in-frame clones only, with some absent. This table holds about 130,000 clones, about three quarters found once. Sequencing input: PBMCs. The source of these receptors is a woman aged 55-75 years in good health and CMV-seropositive. Both conserved end residues are part of each CDR3. A row's size may be missing; if present it is once, few, many or a size class.

NA | TRBJ1-5 | TRBV5-8 | CASSLGQGKVSNQPQHF
few | TRBJ1-3 | TRBV5-4 | CASSLAGTGNTIYF
NA | TRBJ2-1 | TRBV19 | CASSIDAARPERPNINEQFF
few | TRBJ1-1 | TRBV5-1 | CASSVQGGGNTEAFF
once | TRBJ2-2 | TRBV9 | CASSVRWTGELFF
once | TRBJ1-1 | TRBV19 | CASSIPGQGLTEAFF
NA | TRBJ1-3 | TRBV4-1 | CASSQEAGLGNTIYF
NA | TRBJ1-1 | TRBV6-5 | CASSYSSLQVNTEAFF
NA | TRBJ1-5 | TRBV18 | CASSPIGLGDMSNQPQHF
few | TRBJ1-5 | TRBV2 | CASSEQGTNQPQHF
NA | TRBJ2-7 | TRBV6-5 | CASSYSLAGPYEQYF
NA | TRBJ2-2 | TRBV4-3 | CASSLWTAGELFF
few | TRBJ1-2 | TRBV5-4 | CASSLGAGKNYGYTF
few | TRBJ1-2 | TRBV19 | CASSIETGTVGYGYTF
NA | TRBJ2-3 | TRBV11-2 | CASSLSQGEEYTQYF
NA | TRBJ2-1 | TRBV9 | CASSVDYLSYNEQFF
NA | TRBJ2-3 | TRBV5-1 | CASSLQGSSTDTQYF
once | TRBJ2-1 | TRBV7-3 | CASSPYPSNEQFF
NA | TRBJ1-6 | TRBV19 | CASNPRQGNSPLHF
NA | TRBJ2-1 | TRBV30 | CAFGEGVSGYDEQFF
NA | TRBJ1-1 | TRBV7-9 | CASSLGINRGRETEAFF
few | TRBJ2-4 | TRBV5-1 | CASSLRQGAQNIQYF
NA | TRBJ1-1 | TRBV30 | CAWGRQSNTEAFF
NA | TRBJ1-1 | TRBV19 | CASSIDRSGGGQGSTEAFF
NA | TRBJ2-1 | TRBV6-6 | CASSFTGTAYNGQFF
NA | TRBJ2-3 | TRBV4-2 | CASSQYAGTGEDTQYF
NA | TRBJ1-1 | TRBV6-5 | CASSKQGKNTEAFF
NA | TRBJ1-4 | TRBV6-1 | CASRTATNEKLFF
NA | TRBJ1-4 | TRBV7-2 | CASSPGGASRERLFF
NA | TRBJ2-3 | TRBV27 | CASGRLAGGFRDTQYF
NA | TRBJ2-2 | TRBV10-3 | CAIGKIGLATNTGELFF